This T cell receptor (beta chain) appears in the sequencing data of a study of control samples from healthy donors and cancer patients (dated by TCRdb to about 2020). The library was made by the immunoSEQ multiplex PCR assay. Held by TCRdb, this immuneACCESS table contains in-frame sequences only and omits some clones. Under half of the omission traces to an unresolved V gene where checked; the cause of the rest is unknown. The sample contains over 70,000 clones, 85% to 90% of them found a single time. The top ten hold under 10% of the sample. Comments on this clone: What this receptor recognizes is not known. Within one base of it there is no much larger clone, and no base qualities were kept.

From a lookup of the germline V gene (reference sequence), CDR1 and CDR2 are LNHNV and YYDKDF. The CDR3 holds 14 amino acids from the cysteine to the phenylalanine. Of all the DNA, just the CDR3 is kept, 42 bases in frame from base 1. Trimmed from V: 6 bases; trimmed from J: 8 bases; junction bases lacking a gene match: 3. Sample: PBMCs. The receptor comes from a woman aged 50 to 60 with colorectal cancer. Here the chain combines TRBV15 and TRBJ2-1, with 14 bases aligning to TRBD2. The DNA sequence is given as TGTGCCACCAGAGGGGGACTAGCGGGGGATGAGCAGTTCTTC. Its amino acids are CATRGGLAGDEQFF. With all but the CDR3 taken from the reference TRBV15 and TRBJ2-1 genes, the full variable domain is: DAMVIQNPRYQVTQFGKPVTLSCSQTLNHNVMYWYQQKSSQAPKLLFHYYDKDFNNEADTPDNFQSRRPNTSFCFLDIRSPGLGDTAMYLCATRGGLAGDEQFFGPGTRLTVL.